This T cell receptor beta chain originates from a study of PD-L1 blockade in urothelial cancer. Overall study: Patients commenced atezolizumab around 2014, and it was given at 1,200 mg intravenously every 3 weeks.

Comments on this clone: A read error may produce the germline difference seen at one junction end.

This table comes from immunoSEQ multiplex PCR, and its TCRdb copy is limited to in-frame clones, with some not included. The sample lists 38,000 or so clones, 83% occurring once. Sequences were derived from PBMCs, sampled around atezolizumab (anti-PD-L1) treatment. This clonotype originated in a man aged 55 to 69 with urothelial cancer.

Here the CDR3 DNA reads TGTGCTAGCAGCTTAACGGGACAGGGAGAGACCCAGTACTTC. It encodes CASSLTGQGETQYF. The chain recombines TRBV7-7 with TRBJ2-5; TRBD1 matches 9 bases. The germline gives CDR1 SSHAT, CDR2 FNYEAQ (reference sequence). This CDR3 region has 14 residues.